The clone carrying this T cell receptor beta chain has only one observation. No antigen is known for it. DNA loading was fixed at about 360 ng for all bulk PBMC samples. Using immunoSEQ multiplex PCR, the repertoire was profiled, and TCRdb retains in-frame clones only, with some absent. The table records about 15,000 clones, 87% of them present only once. Indicated time point: week 3, after first cycle of checkpoint inhibitor. Response was assessed by RECIST 1.1 at 12 weeks, except a couple of rapid progressors. Trimming removed 0 bases at V and 4 bases at J, with 14 bases between. CDR1 and CDR2 (germline): SEHNR, FQNEAQ (reference sequence). CDR3 length: 16 residues. The sample originates from a study of blood T cell dynamics during melanoma immunotherapy. Study details: Patients with metastatic melanoma got pembrolizumab or nivolumab-ipilimumab as first-line care. Study findings and constraints: The study could not tell melanoma-specific clones from general immune activation.

The chain joins TRBV7-9 to TRBJ2-3; the D call may be TRBD1 or TRBD2 (5 bases each). Specimen: blood, collected from a patient treated with checkpoint blockade. The sequence derives from a human donor with melanoma. CDR3 protein: CASSLAKSRDPDTQYF. The CDR3 DNA sequence: TGTGCCAGCAGCTTAGCGAAGTCAAGGGACCCAGATACGCAGTATTTT.